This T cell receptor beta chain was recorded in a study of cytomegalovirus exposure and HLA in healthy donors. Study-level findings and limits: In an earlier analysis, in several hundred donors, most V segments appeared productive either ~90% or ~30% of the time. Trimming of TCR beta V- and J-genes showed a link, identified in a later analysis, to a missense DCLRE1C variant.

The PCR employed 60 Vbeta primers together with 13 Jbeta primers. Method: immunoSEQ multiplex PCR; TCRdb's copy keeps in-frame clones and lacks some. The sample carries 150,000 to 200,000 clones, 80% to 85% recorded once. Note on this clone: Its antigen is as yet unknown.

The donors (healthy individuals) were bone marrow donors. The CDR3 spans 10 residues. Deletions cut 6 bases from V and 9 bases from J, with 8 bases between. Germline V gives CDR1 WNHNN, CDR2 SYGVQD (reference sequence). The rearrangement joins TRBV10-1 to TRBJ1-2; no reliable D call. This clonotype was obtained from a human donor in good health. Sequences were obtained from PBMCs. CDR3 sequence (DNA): TGCGCCAGCAGGTACGGGAGCTACACCTTC. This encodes CASRYGSYTF.